This TCR beta chain was recorded in a study of identical twins. Through template switching, a universal primer site was introduced, and the cDNA contained unique molecular identifiers. MiXCR, applied by TCRdb to the 5' RACE reads, yields one record per CDR3 protein. The sample has 690,000 or so distinct CDR3 sequences, more than 6.5% seen once; the top ten hold about 0.98%. With respect to this clonotype: Its target is not known.

J gave up 3 bases and V 1 base, and 13 bases lay outside the gene matches. The CDR3 runs 18 residues. Germline CDR1 SGHAT, CDR2 FQDESV (reference sequence). Study findings and constraints: Fewer insertions characterized abundant cord blood beta clonotypes, whereas memory repertoires showed none.

The data also belong to a second study, concerning yellow fever vaccine responses in identical twins.

Material: PBMCs. This receptor was obtained from a woman between 18 and 30 years old in good health. The chain carries TRBV11-1 and TRBJ2-3, with 7 bases lining up with TRBD2. CDR3 sequence (DNA): TGTGCCAGCAGCTTAGGGGCTAGCGGCCGGTACTATACAGATACGCAGTATTTT. Its protein is CASSLGASGRYYTDTQYF.